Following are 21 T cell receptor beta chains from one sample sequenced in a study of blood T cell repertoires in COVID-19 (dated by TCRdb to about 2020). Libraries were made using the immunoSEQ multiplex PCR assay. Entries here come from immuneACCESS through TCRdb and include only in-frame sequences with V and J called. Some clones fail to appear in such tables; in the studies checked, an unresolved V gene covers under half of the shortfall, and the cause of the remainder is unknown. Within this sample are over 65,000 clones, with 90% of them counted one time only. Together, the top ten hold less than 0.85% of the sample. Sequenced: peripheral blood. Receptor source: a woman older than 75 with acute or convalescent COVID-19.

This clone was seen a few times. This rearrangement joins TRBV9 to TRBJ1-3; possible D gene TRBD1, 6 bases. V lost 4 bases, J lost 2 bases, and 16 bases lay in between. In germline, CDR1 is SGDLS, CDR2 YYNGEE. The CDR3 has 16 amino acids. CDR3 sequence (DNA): TGTGCCAGCAGCACCCGAGGGGGTGAGGCTGGAAACACCATATATTTT. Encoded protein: CASSTRGGEAGNTIYF.

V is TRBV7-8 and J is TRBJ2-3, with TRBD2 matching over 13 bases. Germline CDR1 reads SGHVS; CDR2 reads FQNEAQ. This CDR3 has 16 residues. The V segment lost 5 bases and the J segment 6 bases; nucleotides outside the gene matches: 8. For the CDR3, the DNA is TGTGCCAGCAGCCTGGGGGGACTAGCGGGAATGGATACGCAGTATTTT. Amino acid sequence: CASSLGGLAGMDTQYF.

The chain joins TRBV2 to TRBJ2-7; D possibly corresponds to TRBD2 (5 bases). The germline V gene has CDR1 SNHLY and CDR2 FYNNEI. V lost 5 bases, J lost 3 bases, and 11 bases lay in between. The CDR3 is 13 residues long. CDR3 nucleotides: TGTGCCAGCAGTTGGACTGATGACTACGAGCAGTACTTC. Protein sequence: CASSWTDDYEQYF.

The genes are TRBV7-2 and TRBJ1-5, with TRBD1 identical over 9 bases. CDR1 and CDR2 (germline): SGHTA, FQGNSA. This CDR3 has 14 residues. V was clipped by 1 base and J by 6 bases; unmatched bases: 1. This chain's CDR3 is CASSLDRGRQPQHF. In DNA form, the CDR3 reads TGTGCCAGCAGCTTAGACAGGGGGCGTCAGCCCCAGCATTTT.

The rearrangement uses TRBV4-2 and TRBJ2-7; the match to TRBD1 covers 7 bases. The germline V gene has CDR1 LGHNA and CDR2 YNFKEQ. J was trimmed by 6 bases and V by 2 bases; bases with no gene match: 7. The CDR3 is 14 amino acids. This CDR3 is CASSQQDRIGEQYF. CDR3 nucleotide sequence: TGTGCCAGCAGCCAACAGGACAGGATCGGCGAGCAGTACTTC.

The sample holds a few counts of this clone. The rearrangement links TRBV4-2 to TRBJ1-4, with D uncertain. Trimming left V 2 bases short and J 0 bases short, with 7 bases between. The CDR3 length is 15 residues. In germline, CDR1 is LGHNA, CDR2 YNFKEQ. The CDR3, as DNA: TGTGCCAGCAGCCAAAAGCGGGCAACTAATGAAAAACTGTTTTTT. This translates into CASSQKRATNEKLFF.

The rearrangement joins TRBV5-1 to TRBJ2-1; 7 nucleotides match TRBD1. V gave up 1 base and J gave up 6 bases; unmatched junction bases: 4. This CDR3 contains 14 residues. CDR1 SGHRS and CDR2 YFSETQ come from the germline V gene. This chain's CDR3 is CASSLRGQPNEQFF. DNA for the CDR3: TGCGCCAGCAGCTTGAGGGGGCAGCCCAATGAGCAGTTCTTC.

The CDR3 loop reads CASAEAPRDTQYF. CDR3 sequence (DNA): TGTGCCAGCGCAGAGGCTCCAAGAGATACGCAGTATTTT. The chain recombines TRBV9 with TRBJ2-3, with no clear D. CDR1 and CDR2 from the germline V gene are SGDLS and YYNGEE. This CDR3 is 13 amino acids long. The ends were cut back, 7 bases at V and 5 bases at J, with 14 bases in the middle.

The CDR3 region has the DNA TGTGCCAGCAGCTCGGTGCGAGATTCACCCCTCCACTTT. Translated, it gives CASSSVRDSPLHF. The V call is TRBV3-1 (or the pseudogene TRBV3-2), the J call TRBJ1-6; D is undetermined. This CDR3 is 13 amino acids long. Germline assignment: CDR1 LGHDT and CDR2 YNNKEL (reference sequence). The ends were cut back, 5 bases at V and 8 bases at J, with 10 bases in the middle.

For the CDR3, the DNA is TGTGCCAGTAGTATGATGGGGGCCGGTCAGCCCCAGCATTTT. Translation gives CASSMMGAGQPQHF. The rearrangement joins TRBV19 to TRBJ1-5; TRBD1 is a possible D gene (6 bases). The CDR3 has 14 amino acids. Germline loops: CDR1 LNHDA, CDR2 SQIVND (reference sequence). V lost 3 bases and J 6 bases, leaving 12 bases between the germline ends.

CDR3 protein: CASRQPGLADYEQYF. The CDR3 region has the DNA TGTGCCAGCAGACAACCGGGACTAGCGGACTACGAGCAGTACTTC. The rearrangement links TRBV27 to TRBJ2-7, with 11 positions matching TRBD2. V lost 6 bases to trimming and J lost 3 bases; unmatched junction nucleotides: 7. The CDR3 runs 15 residues. Germline V gene data show CDR1 as MNHEY and CDR2 as SMNVEV (reference sequence).

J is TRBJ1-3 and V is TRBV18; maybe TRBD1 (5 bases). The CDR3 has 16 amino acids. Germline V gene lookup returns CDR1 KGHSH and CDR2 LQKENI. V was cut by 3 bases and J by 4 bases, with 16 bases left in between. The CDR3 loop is CASSPDSPVSGNTIYF. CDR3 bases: TGTGCCAGCTCACCCGACAGTCCCGTATCAGGAAACACCATATATTTT.

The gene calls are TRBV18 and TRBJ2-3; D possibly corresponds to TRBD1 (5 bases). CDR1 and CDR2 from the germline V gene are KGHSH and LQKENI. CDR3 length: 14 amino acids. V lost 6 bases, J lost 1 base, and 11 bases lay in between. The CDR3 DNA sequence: TGTGCCAGCTCTCCCGCGACAGGCACAGATACGCAGTATTTT. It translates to CASSPATGTDTQYF.

CDR3 bases: TGCGCCAGCAGCTCTAGCGGGGGGGAGTACAATGAGCAGTTCTTC. Amino acids: CASSSSGGEYNEQFF. The chain recombines TRBV5-1 with TRBJ2-1, with TRBD2 matching over 12 bases. The CDR3 is 15 residues long. Germline values: CDR1 SGHRS, CDR2 YFSETQ. The J segment lost 4 bases and the V segment lost 3 bases, leaving 2 bases of the junction unmatched.

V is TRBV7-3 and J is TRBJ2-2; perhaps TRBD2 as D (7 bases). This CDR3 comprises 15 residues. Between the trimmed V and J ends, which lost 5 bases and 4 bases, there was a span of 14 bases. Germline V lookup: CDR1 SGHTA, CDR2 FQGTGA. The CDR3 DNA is TGTGCCAGCAGCCCTAACAGGGAGGGCACCGGGGAGCTGTTTTTT. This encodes CASSPNREGTGELFF.

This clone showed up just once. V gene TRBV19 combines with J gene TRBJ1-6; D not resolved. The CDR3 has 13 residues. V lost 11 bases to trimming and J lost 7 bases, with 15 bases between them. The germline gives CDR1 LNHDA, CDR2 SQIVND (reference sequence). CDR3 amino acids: CAARAGSNSPLHF. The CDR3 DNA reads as TGTGCCGCCCGTGCCGGGTCGAATTCACCCCTCCACTTT. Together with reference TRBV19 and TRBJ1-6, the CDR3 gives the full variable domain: DGGITQSPKYLFRKEGQNVTLSCEQNLNHDAMYWYRQDPGQGLRLIYYSQIVNDFQKGDIAEGYSVSREKKESFPLTVTSAQKNPTAFYLCAARAGSNSPLHFGNGTRLTVT.

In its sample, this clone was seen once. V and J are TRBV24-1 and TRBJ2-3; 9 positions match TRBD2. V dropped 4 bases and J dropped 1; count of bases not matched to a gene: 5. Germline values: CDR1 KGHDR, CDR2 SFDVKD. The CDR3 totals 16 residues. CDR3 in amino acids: CATSDPRGGGTDTQYF. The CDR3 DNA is TGTGCCACCAGTGACCCGCGGGGGGGCGGCACAGATACGCAGTATTTT.

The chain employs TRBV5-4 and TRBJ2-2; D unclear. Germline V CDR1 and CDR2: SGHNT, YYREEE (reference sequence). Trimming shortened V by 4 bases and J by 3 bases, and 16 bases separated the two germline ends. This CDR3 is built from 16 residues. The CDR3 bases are TGTGCCAGCAGCCCAGCAACCGGGTCGGACACCGGGGAGCTGTTTTTT. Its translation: CASSPATGSDTGELFF.

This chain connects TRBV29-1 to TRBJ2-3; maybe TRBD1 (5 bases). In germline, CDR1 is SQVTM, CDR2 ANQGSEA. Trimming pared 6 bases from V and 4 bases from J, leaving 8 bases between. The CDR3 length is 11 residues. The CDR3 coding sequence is TGCAGCGTAGCAGGGCCAGATACGCAGTATTTT. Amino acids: CSVAGPDTQYF.

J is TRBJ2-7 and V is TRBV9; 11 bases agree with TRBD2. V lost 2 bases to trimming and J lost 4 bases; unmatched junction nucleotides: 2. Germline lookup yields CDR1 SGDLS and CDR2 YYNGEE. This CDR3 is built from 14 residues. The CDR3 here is CASSVLAGGYEQYF. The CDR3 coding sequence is TGTGCCAGCAGCGTTCTAGCGGGGGGATACGAGCAGTACTTC.

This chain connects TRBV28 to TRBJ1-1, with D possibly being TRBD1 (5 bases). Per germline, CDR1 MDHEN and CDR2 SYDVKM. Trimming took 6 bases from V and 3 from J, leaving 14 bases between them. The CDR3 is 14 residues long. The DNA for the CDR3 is TGTGCCAGCAGGACCTTGGGGCTACACACTGAAGCTTTCTTT. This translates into CASRTLGLHTEAFF.